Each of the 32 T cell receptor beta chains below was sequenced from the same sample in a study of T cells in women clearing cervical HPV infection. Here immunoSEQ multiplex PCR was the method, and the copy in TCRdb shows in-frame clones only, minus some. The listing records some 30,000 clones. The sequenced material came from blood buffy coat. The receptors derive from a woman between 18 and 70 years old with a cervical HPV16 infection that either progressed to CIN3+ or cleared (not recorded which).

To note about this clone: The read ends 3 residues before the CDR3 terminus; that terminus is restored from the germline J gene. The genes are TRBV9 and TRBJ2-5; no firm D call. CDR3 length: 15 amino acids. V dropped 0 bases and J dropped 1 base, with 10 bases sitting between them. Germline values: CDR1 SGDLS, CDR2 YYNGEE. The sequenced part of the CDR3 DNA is TGTGCCAGCAGCGTAGGAACAATCCTCCAAGAGACC. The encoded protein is CASSVGTILQET. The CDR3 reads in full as CASSVGTILQETQYF.

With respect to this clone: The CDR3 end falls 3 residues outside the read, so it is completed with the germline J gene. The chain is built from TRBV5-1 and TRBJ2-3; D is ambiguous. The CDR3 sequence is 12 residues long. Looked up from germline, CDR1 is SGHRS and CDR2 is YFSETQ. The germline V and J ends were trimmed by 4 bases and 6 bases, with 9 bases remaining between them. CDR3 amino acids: CASSQNLDTQYF. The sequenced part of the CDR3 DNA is TGCGCCAGCAGCCAGAACCTTGATACG.

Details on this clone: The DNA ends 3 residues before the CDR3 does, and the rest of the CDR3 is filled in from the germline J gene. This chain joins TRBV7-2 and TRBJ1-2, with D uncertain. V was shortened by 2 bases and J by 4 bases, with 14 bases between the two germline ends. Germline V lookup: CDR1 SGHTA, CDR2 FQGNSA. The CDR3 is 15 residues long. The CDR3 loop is CASSLSIRPGYGYTF. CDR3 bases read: TGTGCCAGCAGCTTAAGTATCAGACCGGGCTATGGC.

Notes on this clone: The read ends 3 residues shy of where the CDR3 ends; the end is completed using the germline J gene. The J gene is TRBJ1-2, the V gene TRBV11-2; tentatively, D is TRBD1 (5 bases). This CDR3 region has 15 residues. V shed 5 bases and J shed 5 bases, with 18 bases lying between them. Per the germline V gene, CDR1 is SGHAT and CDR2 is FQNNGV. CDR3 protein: CASSAPPRGAYGYTF. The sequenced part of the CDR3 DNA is TGTGCCAGCAGCGCCCCCCCAAGGGGCGCGTATGGC.

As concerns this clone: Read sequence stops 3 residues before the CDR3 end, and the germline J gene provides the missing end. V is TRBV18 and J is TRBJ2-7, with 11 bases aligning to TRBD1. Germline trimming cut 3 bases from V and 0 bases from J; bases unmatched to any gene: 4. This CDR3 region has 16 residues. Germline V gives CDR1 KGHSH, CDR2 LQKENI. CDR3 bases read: TGTGCCAGCTCACCCCTCGGGACAGGGGGCTCCTACGAG. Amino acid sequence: CASSPLGTGGSYE. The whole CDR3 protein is CASSPLGTGGSYEQYF. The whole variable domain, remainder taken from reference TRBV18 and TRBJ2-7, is NAGVMQNPRHLVRRRGQEARLRCSPMKGHSHVYWYRQLPEEGLKFMVYLQKENIIDESGMPKERFSAEFPKEGPSILRIQQVVRGDSAAYFCASSPLGTGGSYEQYFGPGTRLTVT.

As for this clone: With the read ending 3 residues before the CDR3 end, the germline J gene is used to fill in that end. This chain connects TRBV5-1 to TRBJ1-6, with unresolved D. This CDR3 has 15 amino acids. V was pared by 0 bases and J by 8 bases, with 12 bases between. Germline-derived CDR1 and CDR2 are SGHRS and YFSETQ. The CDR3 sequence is CASSLALLTYSPLHF. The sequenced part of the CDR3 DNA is TGCGCCAGCAGCTTGGCCCTCCTAACCTATTCACCC. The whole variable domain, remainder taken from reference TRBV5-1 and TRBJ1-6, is KAGVTQTPRYLIKTRGQQVTLSCSPISGHRSVSWYQQTPGQGLQFLFEYFSETQRNKGNFPGRFSGRQFSNSRSEMNVSTLELGDSALYLCASSLALLTYSPLHFGNGTRLTVT.

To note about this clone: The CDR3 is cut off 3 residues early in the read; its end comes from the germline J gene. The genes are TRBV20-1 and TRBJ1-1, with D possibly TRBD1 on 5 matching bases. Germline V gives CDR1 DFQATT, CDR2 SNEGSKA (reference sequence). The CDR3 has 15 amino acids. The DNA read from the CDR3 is TGCAGTGCTAGAGCCCCGGGACTTTTACAAACCGAA. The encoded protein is CSARAPGLLQTE. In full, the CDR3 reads CSARAPGLLQTEAFF.

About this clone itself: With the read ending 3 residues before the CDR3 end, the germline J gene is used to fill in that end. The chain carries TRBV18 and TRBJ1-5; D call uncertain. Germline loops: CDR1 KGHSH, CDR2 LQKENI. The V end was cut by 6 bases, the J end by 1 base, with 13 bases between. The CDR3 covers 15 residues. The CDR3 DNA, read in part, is TGTGCCAGCTCCTCGGAGGGCTGGAGCAATCAGCCC. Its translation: CASSSEGWSNQP. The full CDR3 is CASSSEGWSNQPQHF.

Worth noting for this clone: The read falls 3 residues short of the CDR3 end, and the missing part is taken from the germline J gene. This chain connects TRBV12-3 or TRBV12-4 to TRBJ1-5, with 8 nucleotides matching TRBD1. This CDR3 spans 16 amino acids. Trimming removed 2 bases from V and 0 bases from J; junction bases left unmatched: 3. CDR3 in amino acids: CASSLSGGGSNQPQHF. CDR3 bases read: TGTGCCAGCAGTTTATCAGGGGGCGGTAGCAATCAGCCC.

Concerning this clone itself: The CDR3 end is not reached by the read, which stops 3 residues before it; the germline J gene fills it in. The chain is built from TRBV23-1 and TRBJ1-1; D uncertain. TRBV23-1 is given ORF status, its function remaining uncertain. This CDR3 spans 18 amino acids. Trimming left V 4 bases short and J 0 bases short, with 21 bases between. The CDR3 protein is CASSLLGAYRSLNTEAFF. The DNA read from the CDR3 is TGCGCCAGCAGTCTCCTAGGAGCCTACCGTTCTCTGAACACTGAA.

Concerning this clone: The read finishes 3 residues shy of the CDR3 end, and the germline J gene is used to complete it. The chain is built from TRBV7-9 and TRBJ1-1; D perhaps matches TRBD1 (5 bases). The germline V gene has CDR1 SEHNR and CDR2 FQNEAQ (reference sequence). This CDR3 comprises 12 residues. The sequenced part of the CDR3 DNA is TGTGCCAGCAGCTACAAGGGGTTGATA. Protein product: CASSYKGLI. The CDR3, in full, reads CASSYKGLIAFF. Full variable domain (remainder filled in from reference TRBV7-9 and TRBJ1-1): DTGVSQNPRHKITKRGQNVTFRCDPISEHNRLYWYRQTLGQGPEFLTYFQNEAQLEKSRLLSDRFSAERPKGSFSTLEIQRTEQGDSAMYLCASSYKGLIAFFGQGTRLTVV.

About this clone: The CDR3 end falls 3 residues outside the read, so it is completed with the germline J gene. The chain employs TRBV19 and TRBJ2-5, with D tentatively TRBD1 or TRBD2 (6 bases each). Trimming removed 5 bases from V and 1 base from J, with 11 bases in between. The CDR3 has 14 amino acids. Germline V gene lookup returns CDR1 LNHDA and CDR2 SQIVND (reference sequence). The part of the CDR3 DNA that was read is TGTGCCAGTAGTCCGCGGGACATCCAAGAGACC. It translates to CASSPRDIQET. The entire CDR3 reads CASSPRDIQETQYF.

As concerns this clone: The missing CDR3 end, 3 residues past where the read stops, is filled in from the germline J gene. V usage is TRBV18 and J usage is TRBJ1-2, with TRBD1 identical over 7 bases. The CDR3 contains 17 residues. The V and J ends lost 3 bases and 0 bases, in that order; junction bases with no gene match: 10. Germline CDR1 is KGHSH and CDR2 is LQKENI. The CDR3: CASSPPGQVGANYGYTF. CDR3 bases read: TGTGCCAGCTCACCGCCCGGACAGGTTGGGGCTAACTATGGC.

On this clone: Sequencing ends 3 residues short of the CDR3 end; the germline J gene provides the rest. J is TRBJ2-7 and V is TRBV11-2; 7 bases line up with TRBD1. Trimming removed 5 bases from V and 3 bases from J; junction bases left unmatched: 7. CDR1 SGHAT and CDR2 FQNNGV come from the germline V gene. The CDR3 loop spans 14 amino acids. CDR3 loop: CASSRPGQIYEQYF. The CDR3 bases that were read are TGTGCCAGCAGCCGACCGGGACAGATCTACGAG.

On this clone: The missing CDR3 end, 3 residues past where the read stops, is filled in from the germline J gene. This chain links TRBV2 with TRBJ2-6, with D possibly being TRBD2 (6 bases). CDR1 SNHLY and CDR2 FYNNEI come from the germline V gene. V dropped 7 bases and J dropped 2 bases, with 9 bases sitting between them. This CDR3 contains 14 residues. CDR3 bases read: TGTGCCAGCATTGGAGGGGCTGGGGCCAACGTC. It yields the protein CASIGGAGANV. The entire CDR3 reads CASIGGAGANVLTF.

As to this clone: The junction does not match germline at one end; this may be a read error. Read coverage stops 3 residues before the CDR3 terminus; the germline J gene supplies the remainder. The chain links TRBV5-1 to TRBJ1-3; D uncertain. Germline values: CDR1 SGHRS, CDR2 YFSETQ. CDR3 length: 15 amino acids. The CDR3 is CASSLASGGGNPIYF. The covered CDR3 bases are TGCGCCAGCAGCTTGGCTTCCGGCGGAGGAAACCCC.

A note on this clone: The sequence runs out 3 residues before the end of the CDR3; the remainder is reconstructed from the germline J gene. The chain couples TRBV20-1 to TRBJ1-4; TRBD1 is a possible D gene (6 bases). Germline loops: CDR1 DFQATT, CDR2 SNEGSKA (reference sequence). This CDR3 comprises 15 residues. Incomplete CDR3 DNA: TGCAGTGCTAGCCCGACAGGTCATAGCAATTCACCA. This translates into CSASPTGHSNSP. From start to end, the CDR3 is CSASPTGHSNSPLFF.

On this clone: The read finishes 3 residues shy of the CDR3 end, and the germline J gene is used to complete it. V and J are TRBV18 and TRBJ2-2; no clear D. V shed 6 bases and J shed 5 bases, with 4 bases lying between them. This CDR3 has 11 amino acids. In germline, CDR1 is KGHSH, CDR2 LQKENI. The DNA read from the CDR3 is TGTGCCAGCTCCATTACCGGGGAG. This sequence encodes CASSITGE. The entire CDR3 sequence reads CASSITGELFF. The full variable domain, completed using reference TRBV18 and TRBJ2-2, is NAGVMQNPRHLVRRRGQEARLRCSPMKGHSHVYWYRQLPEEGLKFMVYLQKENIIDESGMPKERFSAEFPKEGPSILRIQQVVRGDSAAYFCASSITGELFFGEGSRLTVL.

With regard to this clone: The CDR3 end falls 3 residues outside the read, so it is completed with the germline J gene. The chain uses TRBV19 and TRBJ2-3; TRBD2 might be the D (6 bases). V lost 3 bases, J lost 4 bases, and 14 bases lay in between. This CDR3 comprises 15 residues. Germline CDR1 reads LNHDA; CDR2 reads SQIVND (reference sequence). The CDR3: CASSMGLVGPDTQYF. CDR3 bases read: TGTGCCAGTAGTATGGGACTTGTGGGGCCAGATACG.

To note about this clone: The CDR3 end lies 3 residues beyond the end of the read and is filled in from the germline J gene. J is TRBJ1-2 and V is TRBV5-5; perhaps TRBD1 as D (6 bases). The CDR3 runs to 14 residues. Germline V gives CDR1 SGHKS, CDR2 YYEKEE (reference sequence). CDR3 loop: CASSLGTQMGGYTF. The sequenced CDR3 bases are TGTGCCAGCAGCCTGGGGACACAAATGGGCGGC.

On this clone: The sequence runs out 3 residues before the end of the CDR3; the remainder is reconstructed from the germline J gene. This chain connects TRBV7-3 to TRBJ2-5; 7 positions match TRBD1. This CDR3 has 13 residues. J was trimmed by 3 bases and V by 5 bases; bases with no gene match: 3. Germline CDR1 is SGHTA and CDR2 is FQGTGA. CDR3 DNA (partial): TGTGCCAGCAGCCCACAGGGGAAAGAGACC. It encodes CASSPQGKET. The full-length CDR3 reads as CASSPQGKETQYF.

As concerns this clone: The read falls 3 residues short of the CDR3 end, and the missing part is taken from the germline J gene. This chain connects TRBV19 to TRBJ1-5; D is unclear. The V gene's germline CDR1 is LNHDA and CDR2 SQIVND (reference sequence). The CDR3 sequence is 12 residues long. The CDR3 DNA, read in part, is TGTGCCAGTAACTCCTACACAGATCCC. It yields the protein CASNSYTDP. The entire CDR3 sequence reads CASNSYTDPQHF.

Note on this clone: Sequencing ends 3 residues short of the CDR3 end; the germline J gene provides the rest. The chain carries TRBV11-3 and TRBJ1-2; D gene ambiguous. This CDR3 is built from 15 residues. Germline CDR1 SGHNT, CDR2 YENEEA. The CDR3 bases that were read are TGTGCCAGCAGCTTAGGACGGACTCCGGGCGATGAC. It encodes CASSLGRTPGDD. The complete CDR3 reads CASSLGRTPGDDYTF.

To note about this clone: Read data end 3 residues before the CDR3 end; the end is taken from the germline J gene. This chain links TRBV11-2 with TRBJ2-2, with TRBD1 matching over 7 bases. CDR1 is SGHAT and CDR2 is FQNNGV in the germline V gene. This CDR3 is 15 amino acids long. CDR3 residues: CASGAGGVPNEKLFF. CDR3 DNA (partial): TGTGCCAGCGGGGCAGGGGGAGTGCCTAATGAAAAG.

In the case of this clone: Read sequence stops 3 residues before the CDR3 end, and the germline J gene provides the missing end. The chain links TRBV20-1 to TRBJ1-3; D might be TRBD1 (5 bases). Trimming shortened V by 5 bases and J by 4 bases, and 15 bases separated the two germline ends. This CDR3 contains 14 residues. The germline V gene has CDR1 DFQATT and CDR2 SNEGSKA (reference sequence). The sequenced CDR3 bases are TGCAGTGCTGGTGCAAGGGGTCCGGGAAACACC. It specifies CSAGARGPGNT. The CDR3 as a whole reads CSAGARGPGNTIYF.

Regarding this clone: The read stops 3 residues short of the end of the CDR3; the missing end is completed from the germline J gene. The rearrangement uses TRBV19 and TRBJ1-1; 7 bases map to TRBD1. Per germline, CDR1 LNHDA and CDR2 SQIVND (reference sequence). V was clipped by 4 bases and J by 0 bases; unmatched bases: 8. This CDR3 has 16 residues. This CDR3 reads CASSTRQGPMNTEAFF. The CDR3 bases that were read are TGTGCCAGTAGTACACGACAGGGTCCCATGAACACTGAA.

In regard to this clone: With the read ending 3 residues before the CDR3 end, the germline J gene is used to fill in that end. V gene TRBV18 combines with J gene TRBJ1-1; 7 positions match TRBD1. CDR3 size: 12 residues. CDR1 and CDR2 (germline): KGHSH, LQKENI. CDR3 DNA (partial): TGTGCCAGCTCACTCCCAACAGGGGTA. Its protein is CASSLPTGV. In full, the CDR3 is CASSLPTGVAFF.

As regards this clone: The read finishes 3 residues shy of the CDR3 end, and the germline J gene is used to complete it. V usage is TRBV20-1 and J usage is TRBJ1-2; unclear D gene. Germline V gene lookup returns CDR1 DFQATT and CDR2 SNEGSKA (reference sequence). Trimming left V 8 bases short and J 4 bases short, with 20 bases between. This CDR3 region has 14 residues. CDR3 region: CSPEGRRKFYGYTF. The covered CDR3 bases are TGCAGTCCGGAGGGCCGACGAAAATTCTATGGC.

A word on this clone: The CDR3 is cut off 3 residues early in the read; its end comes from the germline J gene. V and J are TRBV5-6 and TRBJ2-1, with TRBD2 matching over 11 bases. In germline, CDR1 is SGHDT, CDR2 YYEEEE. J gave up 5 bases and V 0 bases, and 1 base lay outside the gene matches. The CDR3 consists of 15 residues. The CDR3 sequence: CASSLGLAGNNEQFF. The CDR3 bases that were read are TGTGCCAGCAGCTTGGGACTAGCGGGAAACAATGAG. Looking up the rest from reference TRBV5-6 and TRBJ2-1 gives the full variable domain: DAGVTQSPTHLIKTRGQQVTLRCSPKSGHDTVSWYQQALGQGPQFIFQYYEEEERQRGNFPDRFSGHQFPNYSSELNVNALLLGDSALYLCASSLGLAGNNEQFFGPGTRLTVL.

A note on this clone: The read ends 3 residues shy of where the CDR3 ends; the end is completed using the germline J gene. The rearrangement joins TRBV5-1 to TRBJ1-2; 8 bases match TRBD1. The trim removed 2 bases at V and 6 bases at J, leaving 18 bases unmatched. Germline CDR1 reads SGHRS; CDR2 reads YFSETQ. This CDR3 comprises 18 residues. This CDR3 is CASSLGAWQGAGSDGYTF. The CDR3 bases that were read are TGCGCCAGCAGCTTAGGTGCGTGGCAGGGGGCCGGAAGTGATGGC.

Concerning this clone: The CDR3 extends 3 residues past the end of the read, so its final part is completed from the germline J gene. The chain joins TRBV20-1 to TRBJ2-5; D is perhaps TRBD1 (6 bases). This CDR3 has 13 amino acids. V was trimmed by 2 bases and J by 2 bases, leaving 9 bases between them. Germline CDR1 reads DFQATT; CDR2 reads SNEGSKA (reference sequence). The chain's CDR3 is CSARRTAQETQYF. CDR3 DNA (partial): TGCAGTGCTAGAAGGACAGCTCAAGAGACC.

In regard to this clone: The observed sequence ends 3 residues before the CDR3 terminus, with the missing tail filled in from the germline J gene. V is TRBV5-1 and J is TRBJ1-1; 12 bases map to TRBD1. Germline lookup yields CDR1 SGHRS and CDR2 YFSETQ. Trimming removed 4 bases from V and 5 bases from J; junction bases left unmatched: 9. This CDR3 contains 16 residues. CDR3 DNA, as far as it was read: TGCGCCAGCAGCGGCGGGACAGGGGGCGCGGGAACTGAA. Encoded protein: CASSGGTGGAGTE. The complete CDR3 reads CASSGGTGGAGTEAFF.